This TCR beta chain was recorded in a study of CD8+CD57+ T cells in acquired aplastic anemia. About the study: The mean DNA yield obtained from sorted CD4+ and CD8+ cells came to approximately 3 ug.

Sequenced patients had shown CD8+CD57+ cell expansion by flow cytometry. Each of the patients presented with severe acquired aplastic anemia. The study's findings and limits: Approximately 30 was the count of CD8+ CDR3 sequences that patients shared with controls.

The germline CDR1 and CDR2 sequences are LGHNA and YNFKEQ. The ends were cut back, 0 bases at V and 3 bases at J, with 14 bases in the middle. CDR3 size: 17 residues. A note on this clonotype: Its antigen is undetermined.

TCR beta VDJ combinations and CDR3 sequences were profiled from genomic DNA. MiXCR, run by TCRdb on the reads, gives a single entry per CDR3 protein. The table has about 160,000 distinct CDR3 sequences, around half seen once. This TCR was sampled from a human donor with aplastic anemia. This sequence joins TRBV4-2 and TRBJ1-4, with D perhaps TRBD1 (5 bases). The sequencing input was sorted CD4+, CD8+, or CD8+CD57+ T cells (not recorded which) from PBMCs. CDR3 amino acids: CASSQDPPGLSNEKLFF. The CDR3 nucleotides are TGTGCCAGCAGCCAAGATCCACCGGGACTGTCTAATGAAAAACTGTTTTTT.